These T cell receptor beta chains were read from a single sample in a study of T cell repertoires in cytomegalovirus infection. TCRdb redid the calling of the reads with MiXCR, one entry per CDR3 protein. The data show 560,000 or so distinct CDR3 sequences, approximately 17% seen once. The sequencing input was CD8+ T cells from PBMCs. The receptor source for this set is a human donor in good health (CMV status not recorded). Some clones in this sample may be carry-over from other donors' samples. The conserved cysteine and the conserved F or W are not part of the CDR3 here. The D gene is left open where the match is weak. The size entry is marked missing in some rows and otherwise reads once, few, many or a size class.

CDR3 protein	J gene	clone size	D gene	V gene
ASRSILAGGPFKTYEQY	TRBJ2-7	many	TRBD2	TRBV5-5
ASSLSSGEIQETQY	TRBJ2-5	many	-	TRBV12-3/TRBV12-4
SVEGIRTGSPDTQY	TRBJ2-3	-	TRBD1	TRBV29-1
SARPPSGSPGTQETQY	TRBJ2-5	few	TRBD2	TRBV20-1
ASSLAPPEQY	TRBJ2-7	-	-	TRBV11-2
SAEGYSTYGGYGYT	TRBJ1-2	many	-	TRBV29-1
ASSLGGRAGANTEAF	TRBJ1-1	many	-	TRBV11-2
ASSRGDRGFDEQY	TRBJ2-7	few	TRBD1	TRBV9
ASKVGQGRYNEQF	TRBJ2-1	many	TRBD1	TRBV19
ASQFIGIQETQY	TRBJ2-5	many	-	TRBV28
ASSPMEEYRGDNSPLH	TRBJ1-6	-	TRBD1	TRBV6-5
SARFPGLADPYEQY	TRBJ2-7	few	TRBD2	TRBV20-1
ASSRWDLTATNEKLF	TRBJ1-4	many	-	TRBV12-3/TRBV12-4
ASSLRQVTGELF	TRBJ2-2	few	-	TRBV27
ASSFGTAADLH	TRBJ1-6	many	-	TRBV7-8
ASHGGGADSNQPQH	TRBJ1-5	many	-	TRBV27
ASSYSSDRLTGELF	TRBJ2-2	few	-	TRBV6-5
ASSEVWGEGTEAF	TRBJ1-1	-	-	TRBV2
ASSSLRTGSFLNNEQF	TRBJ2-1	-	TRBD1	TRBV27
ASSLGSGGMNGYT	TRBJ1-2	many	TRBD1	TRBV7-6
ASSLKVRRGNYGYT	TRBJ1-2	-	-	TRBV28
ASSIWHRPSYNEQF	TRBJ2-1	many	-	TRBV19
ASSPYGQVLSGANVLT	TRBJ2-6	many	TRBD1	TRBV7-8
ASSLTSGSREQY	TRBJ2-7	-	TRBD2	TRBV19
AISESGNEQY	TRBJ2-7	few	-	TRBV10-3
ASSRGSGSLETQY	TRBJ2-5	once	TRBD2	TRBV5-4
ASSLGRNEKLF	TRBJ1-4	-	-	TRBV13
SAPAQGEWRGETQY	TRBJ2-5	-	-	TRBV20-1
ASSAERAKENEQF	TRBJ2-1	few	-	TRBV6-1
ASSVFGSSGSVYEQY	TRBJ2-7	many	TRBD2	TRBV28
ASGRGIGNQPQH	TRBJ1-5	many	-	TRBV12-5
ASSEGGQGPYEQY	TRBJ2-7	-	TRBD1	TRBV9
ASSAGGLGKNIQY	TRBJ2-4	many	-	TRBV7-9
ASSLDGYSTAGPADNEQF	TRBJ2-1	many	-	TRBV11-3
ASSELASGYNEQF	TRBJ2-1	-	TRBD2	TRBV6-1
ASRTEDGYT	TRBJ1-2	many	-	TRBV5-1
ASRQDNAYGYT	TRBJ1-2	-	-	TRBV7-6
AISESRVPDGYT	TRBJ1-2	few	-	TRBV10-3
ASSQEDRDTGYT	TRBJ1-2	-	TRBD1	TRBV4-1
ASSGGAGPETQY	TRBJ2-5	-	TRBD2	TRBV5-4
SAKPGLAGIQY	TRBJ2-4	-	TRBD2	TRBV20-1
ASWWEETQY	TRBJ2-5	few	-	TRBV28
ATSRDRNEQF	TRBJ2-1	many	-	TRBV15
ASTQATGNTIY	TRBJ1-3	-	-	TRBV19
ASSSTSGRVEGTDTQY	TRBJ2-3	many	TRBD2	TRBV12-3/TRBV12-4
ASSPSWGSYNEQF	TRBJ2-1	-	-	TRBV5-1
ASSSRGGVNSPLH	TRBJ1-6	many	-	TRBV7-6
ASSSPGGAADGYT	TRBJ1-2	once	-	TRBV11-2
ASCIAGAYEQY	TRBJ2-7	-	TRBD2	TRBV27
ASSLIPSSDRVVRSGANVLT	TRBJ2-6	-	TRBD1	TRBV28
ASSPRVGQPQH	TRBJ1-5	-	-	TRBV27